This T cell receptor (beta chain) was retrieved from a study of blood T cells in healthy people across ages. Primers used in a second PCR of roughly 6 to 11 cycles were a sample-barcoded 5' primer and a J-beta primer mix. Researchers report that a template-switch adaptor with 12 random nucleotides tagged each cDNA molecule. TCRdb used MiXCR to reprocess the 5' RACE reads, holding one entry per CDR3 protein. The top ten hold about 16% of the sample, which has 710,000 or so distinct CDR3 sequences, roughly 32% seen once. Donors were systemically healthy Caucasian individuals from Russia aged roughly 6 to 95 years. Approximately 9.7 milliliters was the volume of peripheral blood drawn from each donor. This clonotype has ten or more counts. The CDR3 totals 13 residues. The V gene lost 6 bases and the J gene lost 3 bases, with 12 bases spanning the gap.

The sequenced material came from blood. The clonotype comes from a woman at least 80 years old in good health. J is TRBJ2-7 and V is TRBV12-3 or TRBV12-4; tentative D call: TRBD1 (6 bases). In DNA, the CDR3 is TGTGCCAGCAGCCGGGACAAACACTACGAGCAGTACTTC. It yields the protein CASSRDKHYEQYF.